Presented here are 24 T cell receptor beta chains from one specimen sequenced in a study of T cells in Graves' hyperthyroidism and ophthalmopathy. There were TCR beta CDR3 regions amplified from RNA transcripts. The HTBI primer set served for first-round RT-PCR of the TCR CDR3. A single record per CDR3 protein comes from TCRdb applying MiXCR to the multiplex PCR reads. The table has about 840,000 distinct CDR3 sequences, around 38% seen once; the top ten hold about 9%. What was sequenced was blood. The source of these receptors is a man younger than 30 with Graves' hyperthyroidism.

The CDR3 loop is CASSLDGTSGSEQYF. CDR3 nucleotides: TGTGCCAGCAGCTTAGATGGGACTAGCGGGAGCGAGCAGTACTTC. The chain has TRBV7-2 and TRBJ2-7; 14 nucleotides agree with TRBD2. Per the germline V gene, CDR1 is SGHTA and CDR2 is FQGNSA. V was pared by 1 base and J by 6 bases, with 2 bases of the junction left unmatched. The CDR3 has 15 amino acids.

This clonotype was detected ten times or more. The genes are TRBV25-1 and TRBJ1-1; D uncertain. This CDR3 region has 16 residues. The V gene's germline CDR1 is MGHDK and CDR2 SYGVNS. Trimming left V 6 bases short and J 7 bases short, with 24 bases between. The CDR3 region is CASSEGRGTGSGEAFF. The CDR3 DNA sequence: TGTGCCAGCAGCGAGGGCAGAGGAACTGGGTCGGGTGAAGCTTTCTTT.

Details on this clonotype: Possible read error: a much larger clone is one base away. CDR3 amino acids: CATSRDRGPGTETFF. CDR3 sequence (DNA): TGTGCCACCAGCAGAGATCGGGGTCCAGGCACTGAAACTTTCTTT. V is TRBV15 and J is TRBJ1-1; D is uncertain. The CDR3 spans 15 residues. Germline V gene lookup returns CDR1 LNHNV and CDR2 YYDKDF (reference sequence).

This chain connects TRBV9 to TRBJ2-2, with D possibly matching TRBD2 (6 bases). The CDR3 covers 14 residues. V gave up 3 bases and J gave up 7 bases, with 13 bases separating them. The germline gives CDR1 SGDLS, CDR2 YYNGEE. As DNA, the CDR3 is TGTGCCAGCAGCGGGAGGGTGAACGGCGGGGAGCTGTTTTTT. This sequence encodes CASSGRVNGGELFF.

The rearrangement joins TRBV10-3 to TRBJ1-3, with D unresolved. Trimming cost V 3 bases and J 8 bases, with 5 bases left between them. Germline CDR1 and CDR2: ENHRY and SYGVKD. The CDR3 is made up of 11 amino acids. The CDR3 DNA is TGTGCCATCAGTGACTGGGACACCATATATTTT. This translates into CAISDWDTIYF.

The table lists this clonotype with many counts. The CDR3 is CASSQRGSGNTIYF. CDR3 DNA: TGTGCCAGCAGCCAAAGGGGATCTGGAAACACCATATATTTT. The V call is TRBV14, the J call TRBJ1-3; TRBD1 might be the D (5 bases). CDR3 length: 14 residues. Per the germline V gene, CDR1 is SGHDN and CDR2 is FVKESK. Trimming pared 2 bases from V and 1 base from J, leaving 6 bases between.

This clonotype was observed many times. This chain connects TRBV7-9 to TRBJ2-7; D uncertain. Germline CDR1 SEHNR, CDR2 FQNEAQ (reference sequence). Trimming stripped 5 bases from V and 3 bases from J, with 14 bases between. CDR3 length: 14 residues. The CDR3 nucleotides are TGTGCCAGCAGCCAAAGGGCAGAAGGCTACGAGCAGTACTTC. Its translation is CASSQRAEGYEQYF.

There are a few counts of this clonotype. The V and J genes are TRBV13 and TRBJ1-1; 7 bases match TRBD1. Germline V gene sequence: CDR1 PRHDT, CDR2 FYEKMQ (reference sequence). The CDR3 extends over 15 amino acids. The ends lost 8 bases at V and 3 bases at J; junction bases unmatched: 12. The CDR3 DNA is TGTGCCAGCCTGCGACAGGGTACGAGTTACACTGAAGCTTTCTTT. Protein sequence: CASLRQGTSYTEAFF. The full variable domain, rest sourced from reference TRBV13 and TRBJ1-1, is AAGVIQSPRHLIKEKRETATLKCYPIPRHDTVYWYQQGPGQDPQFLISFYEKMQSDKGSIPDRFSAQQFSDYHSELNMSSLELGDSALYFCASLRQGTSYTEAFFGQGTRLTVV.

This clonotype was counted a few times. The chain links TRBV7-8 to TRBJ2-2, with a tentative D call TRBD1 (6 bases). This CDR3 has 16 residues. V shed 4 bases and J shed 6 bases, with 18 bases lying between them. Germline-derived CDR1 and CDR2 are SGHVS and FQNEAQ. The CDR3 protein is CASSYFQARQAGELFF. The DNA for the CDR3 is TGTGCCAGCAGCTACTTCCAAGCCCGACAGGCCGGGGAGCTGTTTTTT.

This clonotype was detected many times. The CDR3 is CASSSQGHNQPQHF. CDR3 nucleotides: TGTGCCAGCAGCTCGCAGGGGCACAATCAGCCCCAGCATTTT. The chain has TRBV7-2 and TRBJ1-5, with D perhaps matching TRBD1 (6 bases). V was pared by 4 bases and J by 3 bases, with 10 bases between. The CDR3 extends over 14 amino acids. The germline V gene has CDR1 SGHTA and CDR2 FQGNSA.

The rearrangement links TRBV11-2 to TRBJ2-5; tentatively, D is TRBD1 (6 bases). Germline V gene data show CDR1 as SGHAT and CDR2 as FQNNGV. V was trimmed by 7 bases and J by 5 bases, leaving 17 bases between them. This CDR3 has 14 amino acids. The CDR3 nucleotides read TGTGCCAGCACCCCCCTCCAGGGGCAGGAGACCCAGTACTTC. Residues: CASTPLQGQETQYF.

Note on this clonotype: Possible read error: a much larger clone is one base away. Lacking the conserved final phenylalanine or tryptophan, this CDR3 likely reflects a read error. This rearrangement joins TRBV29-1 to TRBJ2-5, with unresolved D. V lost 3 bases and J lost 0, with 11 bases in between. The CDR3 is 14 amino acids. The germline V gene encodes CDR1 SQVTM and CDR2 ANQGSEA. In DNA, the CDR3 is TGCAGCGTTGACTTGGTAGAGAACCAAGAGACCCAGTACCTC. Residues: CSVDLVENQETQYL.

This clonotype showed up just once. The CDR3 end shows no conserved phenylalanine or tryptophan, and so a read error is likely. The chain combines TRBV6-1 with TRBJ1-1, with D maybe TRBD1 (6 bases). The V and J ends lost 4 bases and 5 bases respectively, with 14 bases between them. In germline, CDR1 is MNHNS, CDR2 SASEGT. The CDR3 runs to 14 residues. Here the CDR3 reads CASSATGIGTEAFL. CDR3 sequence (DNA): TGTGCCAGCAGTGCTACAGGGATAGGTACTGAAGCTTTCCTT.

The table lists this clonotype with many counts. The chain combines TRBV12-3 or TRBV12-4 with TRBJ1-6; D not resolved. CDR3 size: 13 residues. V lost 5 bases, J lost 7 bases, and 9 bases lay in between. The CDR3 DNA reads TGTGCCAGCAGTACCCGGTACAATTCACCCCTCCACTTT. It specifies CASSTRYNSPLHF.

With regard to this clonotype: One end of the junction varies from germline; a read error may be responsible. V usage is TRBV7-8 and J usage is TRBJ1-4, with D uncertain. Germline values: CDR1 SGHVS, CDR2 FQNEAQ. This CDR3 comprises 14 residues. The CDR3 nucleotides are TGTGCCAGCAGCCCCCGGATAACTAATGAAAATCTGTTTTTT. This translates into CASSPRITNENLFF.

The V gene is TRBV29-1, the J gene TRBJ2-7, with 9 bases fitting TRBD1. The CDR3 sequence is 13 residues long. The J segment lost 4 bases and the V segment lost 8 bases, leaving 9 bases of the junction unmatched. Germline values: CDR1 SQVTM, CDR2 ANQGSEA. CDR3 nucleotides: TGCAGCATAGCAGACAGGGGGAGTTACGAGCAGTACTTC. It specifies CSIADRGSYEQYF.

Only a few counts were recorded for this clonotype. The CDR3 coding sequence is TGTGCCAGCAGCTTAGTACCGACACGGGAGCAGTACTTC. Translated: CASSLVPTREQYF. V is TRBV7-2 and J is TRBJ2-7; no reliable D call. The CDR3 has 13 residues. Germline values: CDR1 SGHTA, CDR2 FQGNSA. Between the trimmed V and J ends, which lost 1 base and 7 bases, there was a span of 11 bases.

This chain connects TRBV15 to TRBJ1-5; D gene ambiguous. V was trimmed by 5 bases and J by 2 bases, leaving 16 bases between them. The germline CDR1 and CDR2 sequences are LNHNV and YYDKDF (reference sequence). The CDR3 spans 16 residues. The CDR3 is CATSASGTGGNQPQHF. The CDR3 DNA reads TGTGCCACCAGCGCCAGCGGCACGGGTGGCAATCAGCCCCAGCATTTT.

This clonotype was found a few times. Its ends do not fully match the called genes, so a read error is possible. The V call is TRBV10-3, the J call TRBJ1-6, with TRBD1 matching 10 bases. The CDR3 contains 15 residues. CDR1 is ENHRY, CDR2 SYGVKD, per germline. CDR3 coding DNA: TGTGCCAGCAGTCCCCCGACAGGGGGCACTTCACCCCTCCACTTT. This translates into CASSPPTGGTSPLHF.

As to this clonotype: One end of the junction does not line up with germline, which may come from a read error. The chain carries TRBV24-1 and TRBJ2-5, with a weak D call TRBD1 (7 bases). Per germline, CDR1 KGHDR and CDR2 SFDVKD. There are 15 residues in the CDR3. The CDR3 sequence: CASSYSTGEAETQYF. CDR3 coding DNA: TGTGCCAGCAGTTACTCCACAGGGGAGGCAGAGACCCAGTACTTC.

CDR3 in DNA: TGTGCCAGCAAAATAGCGGGTGGCTATGGCTACACCTTC. Amino acid sequence: CASKIAGGYGYTF. V usage is TRBV2 and J usage is TRBJ1-2; D not resolved. Trimming removed 7 bases at V and 4 bases at J, with 13 bases between. Per the germline V gene, CDR1 is SNHLY and CDR2 is FYNNEI. The CDR3 consists of 13 residues.

This clonotype has at least ten counts. The rearrangement uses TRBV11-3 and TRBJ2-5; D may correspond to TRBD1 or TRBD2 (6 bases each). Germline CDR1 is SGHNT and CDR2 is YENEEA. V dropped 6 bases and J dropped 8 bases, with 13 bases sitting between them. The CDR3 sequence is 12 residues long. This chain's CDR3 is CASSLGGGTQYF. In DNA form, the CDR3 reads TGTGCCAGCAGTCTTGGAGGGGGAACCCAGTACTTC.

This clonotype was seen only a few times. The rearrangement joins TRBV12-3 or TRBV12-4 to TRBJ2-7, with 8 bases identical to TRBD2. The CDR3 length is 12 residues. V lost 9 bases and J lost 4; bases outside the gene matches: 5. The CDR3 nucleotides are TGTGCCAGTAGCGGGGCCCTGTACGAGCAGTACTTC. Translated, it gives CASSGALYEQYF.

The chain has TRBV5-4 and TRBJ2-5; D may be TRBD1 (7 bases). Germline CDR1 reads SGHNT; CDR2 reads YYREEE (reference sequence). This CDR3 has 17 residues. Trimming removed 3 bases from V and 0 bases from J, with 18 bases in between. Here the CDR3 reads CASSSPGGSGDQETQYF. The CDR3 DNA reads TGTGCCAGCAGCTCCCCAGGGGGTAGCGGTGACCAAGAGACCCAGTACTTC.